Listed here are 4 T cell receptor beta chains from one sample, sequenced in a study of cytomegalovirus exposure and HLA in healthy donors. The PCR contained 60 Vbeta and 13 Jbeta primers. Produced via immunoSEQ multiplex PCR; TCRdb's table is partial and in-frame only. There are 150,000 to 200,000 clones in the sample; 80% occur only once, and about 1.3% lies in the top ten. The sample taken for sequencing was PBMCs. The receptors here all came from a man younger than 45 in good health and CMV-seronegative.

This clone came up a few times. The chain joins TRBV28 to TRBJ1-6, with TRBD1 matching 10 bases. The CDR3 runs 15 residues. In germline, CDR1 is MDHEN, CDR2 SYDVKM. V lost 4 bases to trimming and J lost 9 bases; unmatched junction nucleotides: 6. CDR3 loop: CASSSSGTGASPLHF. The CDR3, as DNA: TGTGCCAGCAGTTCTTCCGGGACAGGGGCTTCACCCCTCCACTTT.

The rearrangement uses TRBV2 and TRBJ2-2; the match to TRBD2 covers 8 bases. The junction had 1 base not matched to a gene; V was cut back by 7 bases and J by 0 bases. Germline-derived CDR1 and CDR2 are SNHLY and FYNNEI. The CDR3 runs to 14 residues. The CDR3, as DNA: TGTGCCAGCATAGCGGGGACGAACACCGGGGAGCTGTTTTTT. Protein: CASIAGTNTGELFF.

V usage is TRBV10-3 and J usage is TRBJ2-1; 7 bases are a match to TRBD2. V lost 7 bases and J lost 6; bases outside the gene matches: 12. The CDR3 runs to 15 residues. The germline gives CDR1 ENHRY, CDR2 SYGVKD. CDR3 in DNA: TGTGCCATCATGGCGGGCGGGAGCAGTTCCAATGAGCAGTTCTTC. Translating gives CAIMAGGSSSNEQFF.

The chain couples TRBV18 to TRBJ2-1, with 8 bases that match TRBD1. Trimming took 4 bases from V and 5 from J; bases not matched to a gene: 7. The CDR3 has 15 residues. Germline CDR1 KGHSH, CDR2 LQKENI. This chain's CDR3 is CASSHRDRSHNEQFF. CDR3 bases: TGTGCCAGCTCACACCGGGACAGGAGCCACAATGAGCAGTTCTTC.